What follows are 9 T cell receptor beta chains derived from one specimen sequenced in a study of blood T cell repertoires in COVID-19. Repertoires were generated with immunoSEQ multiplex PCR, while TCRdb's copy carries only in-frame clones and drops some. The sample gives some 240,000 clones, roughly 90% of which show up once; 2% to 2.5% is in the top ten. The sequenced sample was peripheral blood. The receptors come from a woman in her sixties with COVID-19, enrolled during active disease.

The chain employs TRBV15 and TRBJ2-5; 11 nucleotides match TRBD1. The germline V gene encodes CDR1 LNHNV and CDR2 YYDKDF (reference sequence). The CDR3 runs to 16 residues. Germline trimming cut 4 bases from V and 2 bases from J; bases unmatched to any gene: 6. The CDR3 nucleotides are TGTGCCACCAGCATCAGGACAGGGGGCCTACAAGAGACCCAGTACTTC. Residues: CATSIRTGGLQETQYF. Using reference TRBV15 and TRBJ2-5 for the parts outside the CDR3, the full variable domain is DAMVIQNPRYQVTQFGKPVTLSCSQTLNHNVMYWYQQKSSQAPKLLFHYYDKDFNNEADTPDNFQSRRPNTSFCFLDIRSPGLGDTAMYLCATSIRTGGLQETQYFGPGTRLLVL.

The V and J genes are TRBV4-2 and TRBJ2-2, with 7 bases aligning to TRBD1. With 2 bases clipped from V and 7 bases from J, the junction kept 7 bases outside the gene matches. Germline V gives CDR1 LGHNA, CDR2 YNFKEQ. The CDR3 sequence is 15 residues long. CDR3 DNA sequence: TGTGCCAGCAGCCAACCGACAGGGATTATCGGGGAGCTGTTTTTT. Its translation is CASSQPTGIIGELFF.

The CDR3 DNA follows: TGTGCCAGTAGTAACGGACACAACACTGAAGCTTTCTTT. This encodes CASSNGHNTEAFF. The chain uses TRBV19 and TRBJ1-1; D may be TRBD1 (5 bases). This CDR3 is 13 amino acids long. Germline CDR1 reads LNHDA; CDR2 reads SQIVND (reference sequence). Trimming removed 4 bases from V and 2 bases from J, with 8 bases in between.

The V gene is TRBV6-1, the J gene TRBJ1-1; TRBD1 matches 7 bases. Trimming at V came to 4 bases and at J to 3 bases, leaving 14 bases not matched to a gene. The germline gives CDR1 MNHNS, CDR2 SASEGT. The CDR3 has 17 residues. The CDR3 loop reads CASSGRLDRAWDTEAFF. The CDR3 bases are TGTGCCAGCAGTGGAAGGCTCGACAGGGCCTGGGACACTGAAGCTTTCTTT.

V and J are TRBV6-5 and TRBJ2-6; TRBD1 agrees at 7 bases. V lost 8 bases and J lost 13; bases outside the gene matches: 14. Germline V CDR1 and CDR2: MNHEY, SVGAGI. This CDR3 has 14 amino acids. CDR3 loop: CASEGTEGPMVLTF. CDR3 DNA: TGTGCCAGCGAGGGGACAGAAGGACCAATGGTCCTGACTTTC.

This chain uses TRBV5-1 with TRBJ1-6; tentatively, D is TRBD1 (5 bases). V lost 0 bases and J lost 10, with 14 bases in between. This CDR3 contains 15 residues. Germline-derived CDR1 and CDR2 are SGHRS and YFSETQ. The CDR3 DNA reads TGCGCCAGCAGCTTGGCCGCAGGTCGGGGGTCACCCCTCCACTTT. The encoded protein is CASSLAAGRGSPLHF.

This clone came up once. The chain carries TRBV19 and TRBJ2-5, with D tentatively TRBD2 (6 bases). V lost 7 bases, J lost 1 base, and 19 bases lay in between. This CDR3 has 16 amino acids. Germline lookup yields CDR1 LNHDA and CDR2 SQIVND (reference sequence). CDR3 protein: CASTRTSGTPQETQYF. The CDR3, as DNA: TGTGCCAGTACCCGTACTTCTGGGACTCCCCAAGAGACCCAGTACTTC.

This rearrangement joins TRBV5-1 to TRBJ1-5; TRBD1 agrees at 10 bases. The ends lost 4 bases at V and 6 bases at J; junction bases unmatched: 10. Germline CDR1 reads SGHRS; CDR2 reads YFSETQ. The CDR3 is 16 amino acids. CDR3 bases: TGCGCCAGCAGCCCGACCGGGACAGGGGAAGGTCAGCCCCAGCATTTT. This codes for CASSPTGTGEGQPQHF.

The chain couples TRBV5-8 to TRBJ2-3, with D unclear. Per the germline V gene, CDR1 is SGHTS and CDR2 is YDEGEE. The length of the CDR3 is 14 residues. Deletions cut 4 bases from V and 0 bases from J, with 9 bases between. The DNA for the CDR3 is TGTGCCAGCAGCGGCACGTTTAGCACAGATACGCAGTATTTT. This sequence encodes CASSGTFSTDTQYF. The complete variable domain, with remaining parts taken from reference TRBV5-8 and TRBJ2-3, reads EAGVTQSPTHLIKTRGQQATLRCSPISGHTSVYWYQQALGLGLQFLLWYDEGEERNRGNFPPRFSGRQFPNYSSELNVNALELEDSALYLCASSGTFSTDTQYFGPGTRLTVL.